The rows below give T cell receptor beta chains drawn from one sample of a study of OX40 agonist ivuxolimab in advanced cancers. Libraries were prepared by immunoSEQ multiplex PCR; TCRdb keeps only in-frame clonotypes and omits some of them. The profile shows tens of thousands of clones, approximately 86% of them singletons. Specimen: CD4+ or CD8+ T cells sorted from blood, collected in a trial of the OX40 agonist ivuxolimab. The source is an adult with an advanced solid tumor such as melanoma, head and neck, liver or kidney cancer. CDR3s include the opening cysteine and the closing phenylalanine or tryptophan. Each record gives: V gene, CDR3 protein.

TRBV7-2 | CASSSRPGSLDEAFF
TRBV19 | CASLGYSSGGPRAYNEQFF
TRBV7-2 | CASSLVEGNYEQYF
TRBV9 | CASSVGDPRVYEQYF
TRBV6-5 | CASSYSVRAYEQYF
TRBV5-1 | CASSLRGQGYEQYF
TRBV7-2 | CASSLRPAVTGRDGYTF
TRBV19 | CASSIVITNYGYTF
TRBV5-1 | CASSSSGFPGANVLTF
TRBV7-2 | CASSLEVNSPLHF
TRBV9 | CASSVDPWTGGMGNTIYF
TRBV6-4 | CASSRQGPTQETQYF
TRBV2 | CASRDPTSGGTYEQYF
TRBV11-3 | CASSPLAGGTTDTQYF
TRBV5-1 | CASSLAAGQETQYF
TRBV7-2 | CASSLGASGNTIYF
TRBV5-1 | CASSIQVGLAGDTQYF
TRBV14 | CASSQNMEGRDGYTF
TRBV18 | CASSRSLGVDTEAFF
TRBV2 | CASSVQGANTEAFF
TRBV10-3 | CATYGGTNTDTQYF
TRBV10-3 | CAISDGTETNSPLHF
TRBV19 | CASNLAGARSLYTF
TRBV6-6 | CASSYGGRSYGYTF
TRBV6-5 | CASRTQDRPRDGYTF
TRBV5-4 | CASSSSEREAFF
TRBV11-3 | CASSLDGTRTYEQYF
TRBV5-5 | CASSLFRGVAEKLFF
TRBV6-5 | CASKNTGEAEAFF
TRBV7-9 | CASSSQGPYGYTF
TRBV6-1 | CASTQPWQGATEQFF
TRBV6-5 | CASSEVVRRVF
TRBV7-3 | CASSLRPRPGQGRSYEQYF
TRBV19 | CASKQSRQGRTDTQYF
TRBV7-9 | CASSLGWGHSYNEQFF
TRBV5-1 | CASSLGQGAWQPQHF
TRBV27 | CASSFRIGGQPQHF
TRBV19 | CASSLHRGEKLFF
TRBV5-1 | CASSLGLAGGYNEQFF
TRBV6-1 | CACSWGQGSYEQYF
TRBV7-2 | CASSFTGTGGRDTQYF
TRBV27 | CASTIHIKNIQYF
TRBV5-5 | CASSQTELNQPQHF
TRBV6-5 | CASRGPTRQYF
TRBV19 | CASSDTPEENQPQHF
TRBV30 | CALATGPLTVQYF